These 20 T cell receptor beta chains came from one sample sequenced in a study of blood T cell dynamics during melanoma immunotherapy. TCRdb's copy holds only in-frame clones and misses some; the assay was immunoSEQ multiplex PCR. The sample contains over 10,000 clones, under 95% of which appear only once. Time point here: week 3, after first cycle of checkpoint inhibitor. Source: effector memory CD8+ T cells from blood, taken from a patient treated with checkpoint blockade. The receptors were sampled from a human donor with melanoma.

The CDR3 DNA sequence: TGCGCCAGCAGCCAAGCTTCAGGGACCTACGAGCAGTACTTC. As protein: CASSQASGTYEQYF. V usage is TRBV4-3 and J usage is TRBJ2-5, with TRBD1 as a possible D gene (5 bases). The end of the DNA aligns better with TRBJ2-7, so the J call may be wrong. This CDR3 has 14 residues. Germline V gene data show CDR1 as LGHNA and CDR2 as YSLEER.

The rearrangement uses TRBV6-1 and TRBJ2-2; unclear D gene. CDR1 and CDR2 (germline): MNHNS, SASEGT. V lost 6 bases and J lost 1, with 12 bases in between. This CDR3 region has 15 residues. CDR3 region: CASSLGPLNTGELFF. The CDR3 DNA follows: TGTGCCAGCAGCCTCGGACCGCTGAACACCGGGGAGCTGTTTTTT.

In its sample, this clone was seen a few times. V usage is TRBV27 and J usage is TRBJ2-7; D unclear. The CDR3 runs 14 residues. The V end was cut by 3 bases, the J end by 0 bases, with 9 bases between. CDR1 MNHEY and CDR2 SMNVEV come from the germline V gene (reference sequence). The DNA for the CDR3 is TGTGCCAGCAGTTTGGGCACGTCCTCCTACGAGCAGTACTTC. It codes for CASSLGTSSYEQYF.

This chain connects TRBV19 to TRBJ2-2; D possibly uses TRBD1 or TRBD2 (5 bases each). Germline CDR1 and CDR2: LNHDA and SQIVND (reference sequence). V lost 6 bases to trimming and J lost 5 bases, with 13 bases between them. CDR3 length: 14 amino acids. The CDR3 DNA sequence: TGTGCCAGTAGCCCCGGGGCGGAAACCGGGGAGCTGTTTTTT. This sequence encodes CASSPGAETGELFF.

The chain employs TRBV19 and TRBJ2-1; D is perhaps TRBD1 (5 bases). CDR3 size: 15 residues. V was clipped by 5 bases and J by 0 bases, with 11 bases between them. Germline V gene sequence: CDR1 LNHDA, CDR2 SQIVND (reference sequence). In DNA form, the CDR3 reads TGTGCCAGTAGTGCCGGACACAGCTCCTACAATGAGCAGTTCTTC. Translating gives CASSAGHSSYNEQFF.

This chain joins TRBV6-6 and TRBJ1-1; D might be TRBD1 (5 bases). Germline V CDR1 and CDR2: MNHNY, SVGAGI (reference sequence). This CDR3 region has 15 residues. Trimming pared 2 bases from V and 5 bases from J, leaving 15 bases between. CDR3 in DNA: TGTGCCAGCAGTTACGCCAGGGCCTTGGATACTGAAGCTTTCTTT. Encoded protein: CASSYARALDTEAFF.

The CDR3 DNA reads as TGTGCCAGTTGTGACAGTTACAATGAGCAGTTCTTC. It codes for CASCDSYNEQFF. The chain couples TRBV19 to TRBJ2-1, with a weak D call TRBD1 (5 bases). Trimming took 8 bases from V and 4 from J, leaving 9 bases between them. The CDR3 length is 12 residues. In germline, CDR1 is LNHDA, CDR2 SQIVND (reference sequence).

The chain carries TRBV13 and TRBJ2-5; D call uncertain. The CDR3 contains 12 residues. In germline, CDR1 is PRHDT, CDR2 FYEKMQ (reference sequence). Deletions cut 3 bases from V and 4 bases from J, with 6 bases between. The CDR3 nucleotides are TGTGCCAGCAGCTTTTATTCAGAGACCCAGTACTTC. Translation: CASSFYSETQYF.

The genes are TRBV2 and TRBJ1-5; 7 nucleotides line up with TRBD1. The CDR3 has 15 residues. Germline V gene sequence: CDR1 SNHLY, CDR2 FYNNEI. Losses at the gene ends were 6 bases for V and 6 bases for J; bases not matched to a gene: 11. For the CDR3, the DNA is TGTGCCAGCAGCCCTTTCACAGGGGAGGGTCAGCCCCAGCATTTT. Translated, it gives CASSPFTGEGQPQHF.

The chain is built from TRBV7-9 and TRBJ1-4; D is undetermined. The ends were cut back, 4 bases at V and 3 bases at J, with 12 bases in the middle. Germline V CDR1 and CDR2: SEHNR, FQNEAQ (reference sequence). The CDR3 covers 15 residues. Here the CDR3 DNA reads TGTGCCAGCAGCTCCGCAGTCAGGCCTAATGAAAAACTGTTTTTT. Its protein is CASSSAVRPNEKLFF.

This CDR3 reads CASSYQGSYEQYF. CDR3 DNA: TGTGCCAGCAGTTATCAGGGTTCCTACGAGCAGTACTTC. V usage is TRBV6-6 and J usage is TRBJ2-7, with D possibly matching TRBD1 (5 bases). This CDR3 is built from 13 residues. Trimming cost V 3 bases and J 1 base, with 7 bases left between them. The germline gives CDR1 MNHNY, CDR2 SVGAGI (reference sequence).

In DNA form, the CDR3 reads TGTGCCACCAGCAGGACTCCCCCTACGAATGAGCAGTTCTTC. Translation gives CATSRTPPTNEQFF. The rearrangement joins TRBV15 to TRBJ2-1; no definite D call. Germline loops: CDR1 LNHNV, CDR2 YYDKDF (reference sequence). CDR3 length: 14 residues. The V gene lost 3 bases and the J gene lost 7 bases, with 13 bases spanning the gap.

This sequence joins TRBV14 and TRBJ2-3; D gene ambiguous. Germline V gene lookup returns CDR1 SGHDN and CDR2 FVKESK. The CDR3 has 13 amino acids. Trimming removed 1 base at V and 4 bases at J, with 6 bases between. CDR3 sequence reads: CASSQVFADTQYF. DNA for the CDR3: TGTGCCAGCAGCCAAGTCTTTGCAGATACGCAGTATTTT.

V and J are TRBV30 and TRBJ1-3; no firm D call. There are 10 residues in the CDR3. Trimming stripped 5 bases from V and 9 bases from J, with 8 bases between. Germline CDR1 is GTSNPN and CDR2 is SVGIG (reference sequence). The chain's CDR3 is CAWGLSTIYF. The CDR3 DNA follows: TGTGCCTGGGGGTTGTCCACCATATATTTT.

The CDR3 is CASSLELLGQGLNEQYF. The CDR3 nucleotides are TGCGCCAGCAGCTTGGAGCTTCTGGGACAGGGACTTAACGAGCAGTACTTC. V gene TRBV5-1 combines with J gene TRBJ2-7, with TRBD1 matching over 9 bases. Germline V CDR1 and CDR2: SGHRS, YFSETQ. The junction had 12 bases not matched to a gene; V was cut back by 0 bases and J by 5 bases. This CDR3 contains 17 residues.

The sample holds one count of this clone. The chain couples TRBV27 to TRBJ1-1, with D unresolved. The CDR3 runs 15 residues. The germline CDR1 and CDR2 sequences are MNHEY and SMNVEV (reference sequence). V lost 6 bases and J 1 base, leaving 15 bases between the germline ends. CDR3: CASRPTGNPNTEAFF. Here the CDR3 DNA reads TGTGCCAGCAGGCCGACGGGGAACCCGAACACTGAAGCTTTCTTT.

V usage is TRBV19 and J usage is TRBJ1-2; D remains ambiguous. Trimming shortened V by 3 bases and J by 1 base, and 15 bases separated the two germline ends. The CDR3 extends over 16 amino acids. CDR1 and CDR2 from the germline V gene are LNHDA and SQIVND (reference sequence). In nucleotides, the CDR3 is TGTGCCAGTAGTATCCGTGGGCTTGGGGATAACTATGGCTACACCTTC. Translated, it gives CASSIRGLGDNYGYTF.

V gene TRBV27 combines with J gene TRBJ1-1; TRBD1 matches at 10 bases. Germline V gives CDR1 MNHEY, CDR2 SMNVEV (reference sequence). The CDR3 covers 14 residues. The V gene end was trimmed by 4 bases and the J gene end by 4 bases; junction bases not matched to a gene: 3. In DNA form, the CDR3 reads TGTGCCAGCAGTTCCAGGACAGGGGGCACTGAAGCTTTCTTT. Encoded protein: CASSSRTGGTEAFF.

This clone was detected once. V usage is TRBV4-1 and J usage is TRBJ2-1; TRBD1 aligns across 9 bases. Trimming removed 1 base from V and 9 bases from J; junction bases left unmatched: 7. This CDR3 comprises 15 residues. Germline-derived CDR1 and CDR2 are MGHRA and YSYEKL. The CDR3 loop is CASSQGRTGEGEQFF. CDR3 coding DNA: TGCGCCAGCAGCCAAGGCCGGACAGGGGAGGGTGAGCAGTTCTTC.

The chain links TRBV19 to TRBJ2-7; no definite D call. Germline V gene lookup returns CDR1 LNHDA and CDR2 SQIVND (reference sequence). Trimming removed 3 bases at V and 0 bases at J, with 12 bases between. The CDR3 length is 15 residues. The DNA for the CDR3 is TGTGCCAGTAGTATCGCGGTACTAAGCTCCTACGAGCAGTACTTC. Amino acid sequence: CASSIAVLSSYEQYF.